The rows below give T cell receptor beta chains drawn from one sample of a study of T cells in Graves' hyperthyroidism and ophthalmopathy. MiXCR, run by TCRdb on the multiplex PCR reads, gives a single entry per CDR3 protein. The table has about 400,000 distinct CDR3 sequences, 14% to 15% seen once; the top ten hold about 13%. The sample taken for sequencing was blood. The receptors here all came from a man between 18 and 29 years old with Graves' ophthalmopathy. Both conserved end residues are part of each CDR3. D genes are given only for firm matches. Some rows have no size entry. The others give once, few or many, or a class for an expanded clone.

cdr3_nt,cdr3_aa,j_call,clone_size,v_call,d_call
TGTGCCAGCAGTGAATCCCCCGGGACCGGGTATGGCTACACCTTC,CASSESPGTGYGYTF,TRBJ1-2,.,TRBV6-4,.
TGTGCCAGCAGTGCCGGGACAGGCCACGAGCAGTACTTC,CASSAGTGHEQYF,TRBJ2-7,many,TRBV12-3/TRBV12-4,TRBD1
TGCGCCAGCAGCCCGGGACTAGCGGGAGAATACAATGAGCAGTTCTTC,CASSPGLAGEYNEQFF,TRBJ2-1,many,TRBV5-1,TRBD2
TGTGCCTGGAGTGGGGGGAGAGCCAGCAATCAGCCCCAGCATTTT,CAWSGGRASNQPQHF,TRBJ1-5,.,TRBV30,.
TGCGCCAGCAGACTAGCGGGAGGTTTGACAGATACGCAGTATTTT,CASRLAGGLTDTQYF,TRBJ2-3,many,TRBV5-1,TRBD2
TGCGCCAGCAGCTTGGGGGCTAGCGGCCCCTACGAGCAGTACTTC,CASSLGASGPYEQYF,TRBJ2-7,many,TRBV5-1,TRBD2
TGTGCCACCCGGCGGGGAAGCACCTACGAGCAGTACTTC,CATRRGSTYEQYF,TRBJ2-7,.,TRBV6-1,.
TGCGCCAGCAGCATGGGACCCAATCAGCCCCAGCATTTT,CASSMGPNQPQHF,TRBJ1-5,many,TRBV5-1,.
TGTGCCAGCAGCTTAGCGGGGGTGAGTGCGGTGTACAATGAGCAGTTCTTC,CASSLAGVSAVYNEQFF,TRBJ2-1,.,TRBV7-9,.
TGTGCCACCAGCTTTACCCAGGATCAGCCCCAGCATTTT,CATSFTQDQPQHF,TRBJ1-5,.,TRBV15,.
TGTGCCAGCAGTGAACAACAGGGGAGACAGCCCCAGCATTTT,CASSEQQGRQPQHF,TRBJ1-5,.,TRBV6-1,TRBD1
TGTGCCTGGAGTGTACTTGGCGCTTCACCCCTCCACTTT,CAWSVLGASPLHF,TRBJ1-6,many,TRBV30,.
TGTGCCAGCAGCTTAGATCCGGTAGGACTGGGAGCCTACGAGCAGTACTTC,CASSLDPVGLGAYEQYF,TRBJ2-7,many,TRBV11-2,.
TGTGCCAGCAGCGCTAGATCTGGGGCCAACGTCCTGACTTTC,CASSARSGANVLTF,TRBJ2-6,many,TRBV11-2,.
TGTGCTAGTGGTCCCCGCGGGGTAGGGGCCTACTATGGCTACACCTTC,CASGPRGVGAYYGYTF,TRBJ1-2,many,TRBV12-5,.
TGTGCCAGCTCACCACCCCCAGGTGAGGATACGCAGTATTTT,CASSPPPGEDTQYF,TRBJ2-3,many,TRBV18,.
TGTGCCAGCAGCCGGAGACTAGCGGGAGAGGAGACCCAGTACTTC,CASSRRLAGEETQYF,TRBJ2-5,many,TRBV16,TRBD2
TGTGCCTGGAGTGTAGTTGGACCTACAGAGCAGTTCTTC,CAWSVVGPTEQFF,TRBJ2-1,.,TRBV30,.
TGTGCCAGCAGAATCCTAGCGGGACTAGCGGGAGCGTACAATGAGCAGTTCTTC,CASRILAGLAGAYNEQFF,TRBJ2-1,.,TRBV28,TRBD2
TGTGCCAGCAGCGGGGGGGGTAGCGGGAAGGCCGAGCAGTACTTC,CASSGGGSGKAEQYF,TRBJ2-7,few,TRBV9,TRBD2
TGTGCCAGCGCTAGCCTCTCAGATACGCAGTATTTT,CASASLSDTQYF,TRBJ2-3,many,TRBV27,.
TGCGCCAGCAGCGAGGACCAATGGGGCCATGAGCAGTTCTTC,CASSEDQWGHEQFF,TRBJ2-1,many,TRBV5-1,.
TGTGCCAGCAGTCCATACACGGGTGTGACAGGGAGAGATGGCTACACCTTC,CASSPYTGVTGRDGYTF,TRBJ1-2,many,TRBV6-1,TRBD1
TGTGCCAGCACGGGACTGTTCGGGGAGCTGTTTTTT,CASTGLFGELFF,TRBJ2-2,.,TRBV6-1,.
TGTGCCACCAGTGAACCGGGACTAGCGTCAGATACGCAGTATTTT,CATSEPGLASDTQYF,TRBJ2-3,many,TRBV24-1,TRBD2
TGCGCCAGCAGCCACCCGGGACATAGCTCCTACGAGCAGTACTTC,CASSHPGHSSYEQYF,TRBJ2-7,.,TRBV4-1,.
TGCGCCAGCAGCGTAGTACAGGGACTTGGGACTGAAGCTTTCTTT,CASSVVQGLGTEAFF,TRBJ1-1,many,TRBV5-1,.
TGTGCCAGTCAGCCCCCGCCAGGGGTGGCCACTGAAGCTTTCTTT,CASQPPPGVATEAFF,TRBJ1-1,.,TRBV27,.
TGTGCCAGCAGCCAAGAGAAGAACACTGAAGCTTTCTTT,CASSQEKNTEAFF,TRBJ1-1,.,TRBV4-2,.
TGTGCCAGCTCACCCGGACTAGCGGGGGGGAGCTCCTACAATGAGCAGTTCTTC,CASSPGLAGGSSYNEQFF,TRBJ2-1,few,TRBV18,TRBD2
TGTGCCAGCAGCTTAGCCTGGCTGGGAGCAACTAATGAAAAACTGTTTTTT,CASSLAWLGATNEKLFF,TRBJ1-4,many,TRBV11-3,.
TGTGCCAGCAGACGTAGACAGGGCGGTGAGCAGTTCTTC,CASRRRQGGEQFF,TRBJ2-1,many,TRBV2,TRBD1
TGCGCCAGCAGCTCGCTCGAAGGACCCTACGAGCAGTACTTC,CASSSLEGPYEQYF,TRBJ2-7,many,TRBV5-1,.
TGTGCCAGCAGTTACTCGGGGGGTCCCTCCTACGAGCAGTACTTC,CASSYSGGPSYEQYF,TRBJ2-7,few,TRBV6-5,.
TGCAGCGTTGCCCTTGTACTCTCTGGGGCCAACGTCCTGACTTTC,CSVALVLSGANVLTF,TRBJ2-6,few,TRBV29-1,.
TGTGCCAGCAGTGACAGGGGGCCTATTAACTGGCCAGAAGCTTTCTTT,CASSDRGPINWPEAFF,TRBJ1-1,.,TRBV2,TRBD1
TGTGCCAGCAGGGCGGGACTAGCGGATACAGATACGCAGTATTTT,CASRAGLADTDTQYF,TRBJ2-3,many,TRBV6-1,TRBD2
TGTGCCAGCAGCTCAGCAATATACTCCCTAGCGGGGGGGCTTGACGAGCAGTACTTC,CASSSAIYSLAGGLDEQYF,TRBJ2-7,few,TRBV13,TRBD2
TGTGCCAGCAGGACCCAGGGGGCGACAACCGAGCAGTACTTC,CASRTQGATTEQYF,TRBJ2-7,many,TRBV6-1,TRBD1
TGTGCCAGCAGCTTAGCACTTCGAGCGGGTCTCCTGTTCTCAAACATTCAGTACTTC,CASSLALRAGLLFSNIQYF,TRBJ2-4,few,TRBV7-9,.
TGTGCCATCAGGGGCCCCCTAGCGGGGGGCGGAGATACGCAGTATTTT,CAIRGPLAGGGDTQYF,TRBJ2-3,.,TRBV10-3,TRBD2
TGTGCCAGCACCAGCAATGGCAGAAATCAGCCCCAGCATTTT,CASTSNGRNQPQHF,TRBJ1-5,many,TRBV12-3/TRBV12-4,.
TGCGCCAGCAACAGCGGGAGGCTTGTCAATGAGCAGTTCTTC,CASNSGRLVNEQFF,TRBJ2-1,.,TRBV10-1,TRBD2
TGCGCCAGCAGCCAAGAGTCGGCAAGCTACCAAGAGACCCAGTACTTC,CASSQESASYQETQYF,TRBJ2-5,few,TRBV4-1,.
TGTGCCAGCAGTTACTCCCCGGGACTAGTCTACGAGCAGTACTTC,CASSYSPGLVYEQYF,TRBJ2-7,many,TRBV6-5,TRBD2
TGCAGTGCTAGAGGGCAGCCGGGCGGCGAGCAGTACTTC,CSARGQPGGEQYF,TRBJ2-7,few,TRBV20-1,.
TGTGCCAGCAGCCCCGTTTCGGGGGGCTACACCTTC,CASSPVSGGYTF,TRBJ1-2,many,TRBV12-3/TRBV12-4,.
TGTGCCAGCAGCTTGGACAGGGACTACGAGCAGTACTTC,CASSLDRDYEQYF,TRBJ2-7,many,TRBV13,TRBD1
TGTGCCAGCAGCTTAGGAGTTTCAGGGCTTCACTATGGCTACACCTTC,CASSLGVSGLHYGYTF,TRBJ1-2,many,TRBV11-2,.
TGTGCCAGCAGCTTACTTCAACTAGCCTCCTACGAGCAGTACTTC,CASSLLQLASYEQYF,TRBJ2-7,few,TRBV7-9,.
TGTACCAGCAGCTATTATTACACCTACAATGAGCAGTTCTTC,CTSSYYYTYNEQFF,TRBJ2-1,.,TRBV7-9,.